The entry below gives a single T cell receptor beta chain sequence along with its context. The antigen is unknown. Researchers drew blood RNA from unsorted whole blood and extracted germline DNA as well. There were only treatment-naive patients, all with chronic HBV infection. Priming with a constant-region primer yielded TCR beta cDNA from 500 ng total RNA. Three-round nested multiplex PCR performed with slightly modified ARM-PCR produced the TCR beta libraries. Use of TRBV1-TRBV30 forward primers with a C-beta reverse primer characterized the first two PCR rounds, which lasted around 11 cycles each. TCRdb ran MiXCR on the multiplex PCR reads and lists one entry per CDR3 protein. This table has 300,000 to 350,000 distinct CDR3 sequences, less than 65% appearing once. Germline V gene lookup returns CDR1 SGHAT and CDR2 FQDESV (reference sequence). There are 16 residues in the CDR3. V trimming: 0 bases; J trimming: 15 bases; junction bases outside the gene matches: 17.

The data derive from a study of tumor-infiltrating lymphocytes in primary liver carcinoma. Study details: Those sampled were patients whose primary liver carcinoma was treated by surgical resection. The study enrolled male and female patients aged 30 to 69 years. Study-level results: Tumor region pairs overlapped more than did tumor-adjacent and tumor-blood pairs.

The J gene is TRBJ2-1, the V gene TRBV11-1, with 7 bases fitting TRBD1. The sample comprised peripheral blood. This receptor was taken from a man aged 40-55 years with primary liver carcinoma and hepatitis B virus infection. The CDR3 loop reads CASSLAERTGENKRFF. CDR3 nucleotides: TGTGCCAGCAGCTTAGCGGAAAGGACAGGAGAGAATAAGCGGTTCTTC.